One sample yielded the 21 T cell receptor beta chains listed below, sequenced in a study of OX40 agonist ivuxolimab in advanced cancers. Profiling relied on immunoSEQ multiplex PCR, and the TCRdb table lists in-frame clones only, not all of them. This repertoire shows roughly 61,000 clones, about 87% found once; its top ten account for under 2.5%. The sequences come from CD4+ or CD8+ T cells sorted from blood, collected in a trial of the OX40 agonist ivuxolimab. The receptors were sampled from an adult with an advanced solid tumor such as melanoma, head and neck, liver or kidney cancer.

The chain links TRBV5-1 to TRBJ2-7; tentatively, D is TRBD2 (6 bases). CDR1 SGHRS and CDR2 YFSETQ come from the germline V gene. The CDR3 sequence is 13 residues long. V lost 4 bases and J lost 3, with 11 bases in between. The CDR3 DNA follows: TGCGCCAGCAGCCCGGAGGGAAACTACGAGCAGTACTTC. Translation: CASSPEGNYEQYF.

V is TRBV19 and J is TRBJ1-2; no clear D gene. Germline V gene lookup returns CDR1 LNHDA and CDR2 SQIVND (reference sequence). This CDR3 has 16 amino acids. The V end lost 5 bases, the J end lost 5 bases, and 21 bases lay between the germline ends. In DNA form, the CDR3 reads TGTGCCAGTAGTCCGCCGGGTGGGAACGTGTTTTATGGCTACACCTTC. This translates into CASSPPGGNVFYGYTF. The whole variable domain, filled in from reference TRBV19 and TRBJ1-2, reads DGGITQSPKYLFRKEGQNVTLSCEQNLNHDAMYWYRQDPGQGLRLIYYSQIVNDFQKGDIAEGYSVSREKKESFPLTVTSAQKNPTAFYLCASSPPGGNVFYGYTFGSGTRLTVV.

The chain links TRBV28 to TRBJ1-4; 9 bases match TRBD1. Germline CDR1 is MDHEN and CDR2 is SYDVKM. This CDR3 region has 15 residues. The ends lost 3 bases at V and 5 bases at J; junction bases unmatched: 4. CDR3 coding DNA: TGTGCCAGCAGTTTCCAGACAGGGGGAAATGAAAAACTGTTTTTT. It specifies CASSFQTGGNEKLFF.

The CDR3 DNA sequence: TGTGCCAGCAGCTACCCCAGCGGGGGAGGCACAGATACGCAGTATTTT. It encodes CASSYPSGGGTDTQYF. The J gene is TRBJ2-3, the V gene TRBV7-6; 8 nucleotides match TRBD2. Germline V gene sequence: CDR1 SGHVS, CDR2 FNYEAQ. J was trimmed by 1 base and V by 4 bases; bases with no gene match: 7. The CDR3 is made up of 16 amino acids.

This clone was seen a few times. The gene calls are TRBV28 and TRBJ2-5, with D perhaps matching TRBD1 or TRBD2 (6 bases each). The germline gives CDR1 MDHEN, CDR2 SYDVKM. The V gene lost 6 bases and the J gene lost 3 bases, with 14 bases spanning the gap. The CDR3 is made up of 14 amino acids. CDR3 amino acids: CASSPGAGKETQYF. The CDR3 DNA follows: TGTGCCAGCAGCCCAGGGGCGGGGAAAGAGACCCAGTACTTC.

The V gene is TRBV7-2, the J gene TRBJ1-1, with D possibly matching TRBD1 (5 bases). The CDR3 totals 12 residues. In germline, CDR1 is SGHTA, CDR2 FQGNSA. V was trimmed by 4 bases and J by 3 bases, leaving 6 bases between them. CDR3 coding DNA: TGTGCCAGCAGCTGGGGGGACACTGAAGCTTTCTTT. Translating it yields CASSWGDTEAFF.

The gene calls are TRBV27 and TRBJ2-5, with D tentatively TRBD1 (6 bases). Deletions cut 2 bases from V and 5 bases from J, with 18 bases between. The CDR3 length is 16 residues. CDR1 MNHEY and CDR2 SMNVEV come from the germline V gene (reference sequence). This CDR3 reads CASSLLPQGGKETQYF. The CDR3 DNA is TGTGCCAGCAGTTTACTTCCACAGGGTGGCAAGGAGACCCAGTACTTC.

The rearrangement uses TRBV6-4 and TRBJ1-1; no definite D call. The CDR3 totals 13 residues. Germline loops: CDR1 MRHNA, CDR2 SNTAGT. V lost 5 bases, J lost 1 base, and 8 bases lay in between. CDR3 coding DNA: TGTGCCAGCAGTAAACAGACGAACACTGAAGCTTTCTTT. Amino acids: CASSKQTNTEAFF.

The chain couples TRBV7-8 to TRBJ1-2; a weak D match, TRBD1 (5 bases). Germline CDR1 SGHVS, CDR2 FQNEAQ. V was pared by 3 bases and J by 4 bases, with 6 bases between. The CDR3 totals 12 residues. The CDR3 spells CASSFQGYGYTF. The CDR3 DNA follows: TGTGCCAGCAGCTTTCAGGGCTATGGCTACACCTTC.

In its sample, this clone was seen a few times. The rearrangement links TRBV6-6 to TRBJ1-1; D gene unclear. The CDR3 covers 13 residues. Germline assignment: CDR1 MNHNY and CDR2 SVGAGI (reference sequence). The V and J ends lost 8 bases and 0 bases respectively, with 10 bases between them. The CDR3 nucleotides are TGTGCCAGCGGGGTCCGGATGAACACTGAAGCTTTCTTT. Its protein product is CASGVRMNTEAFF.

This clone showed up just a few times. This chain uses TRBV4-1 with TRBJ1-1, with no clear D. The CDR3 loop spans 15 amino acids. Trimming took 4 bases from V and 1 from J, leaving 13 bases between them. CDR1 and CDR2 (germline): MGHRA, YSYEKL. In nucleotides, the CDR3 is TGCGCCAGCAGCCGAGGCCCAGCGGCGAACACTGAAGCTTTCTTT. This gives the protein CASSRGPAANTEAFF.

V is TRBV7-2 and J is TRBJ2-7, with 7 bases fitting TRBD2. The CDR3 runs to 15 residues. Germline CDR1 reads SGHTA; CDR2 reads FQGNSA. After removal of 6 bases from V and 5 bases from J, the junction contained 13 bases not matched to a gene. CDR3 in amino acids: CASSFLAGVMDEQYF. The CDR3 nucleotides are TGTGCCAGCAGTTTCCTGGCGGGGGTTATGGACGAGCAGTACTTC.

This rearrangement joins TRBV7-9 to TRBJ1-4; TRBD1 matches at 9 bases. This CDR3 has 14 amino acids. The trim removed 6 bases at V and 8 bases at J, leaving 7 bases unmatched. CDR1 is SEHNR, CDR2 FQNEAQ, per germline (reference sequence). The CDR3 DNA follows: TGTGCCAGCAGTCCGGACAGGGGAGACGAAAAACTGTTTTTT. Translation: CASSPDRGDEKLFF.

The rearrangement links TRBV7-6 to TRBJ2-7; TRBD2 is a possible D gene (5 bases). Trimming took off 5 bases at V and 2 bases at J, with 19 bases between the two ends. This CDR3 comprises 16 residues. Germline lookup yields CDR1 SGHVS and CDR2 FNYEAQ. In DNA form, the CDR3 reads TGTGCCAGCAGCCCCACTCCGCGGGTGTATACCTACGAGCAGTACTTC. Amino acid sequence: CASSPTPRVYTYEQYF.

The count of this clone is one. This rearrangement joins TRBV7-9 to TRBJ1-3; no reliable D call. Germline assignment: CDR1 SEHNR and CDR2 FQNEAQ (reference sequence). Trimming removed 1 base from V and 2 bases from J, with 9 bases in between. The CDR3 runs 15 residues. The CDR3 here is CASSLGDNAGNTIYF. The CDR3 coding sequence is TGTGCCAGCAGCTTAGGGGATAACGCTGGAAACACCATATATTTT.

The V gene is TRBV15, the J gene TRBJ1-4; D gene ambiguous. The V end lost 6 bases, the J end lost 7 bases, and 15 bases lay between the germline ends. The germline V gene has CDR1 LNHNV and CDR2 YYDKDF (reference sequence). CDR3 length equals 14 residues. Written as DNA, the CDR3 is TGTGCCACCAGTCTGAAAGGGCTAGGTGAAAAACTGTTTTTT. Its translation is CATSLKGLGEKLFF. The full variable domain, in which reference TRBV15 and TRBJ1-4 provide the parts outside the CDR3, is DAMVIQNPRYQVTQFGKPVTLSCSQTLNHNVMYWYQQKSSQAPKLLFHYYDKDFNNEADTPDNFQSRRPNTSFCFLDIRSPGLGDTAMYLCATSLKGLGEKLFFGSGTQLSVL.

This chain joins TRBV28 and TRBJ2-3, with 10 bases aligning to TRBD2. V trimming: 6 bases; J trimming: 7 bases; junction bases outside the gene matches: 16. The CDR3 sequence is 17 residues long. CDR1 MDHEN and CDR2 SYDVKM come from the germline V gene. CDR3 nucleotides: TGTGCCAGCAGCCTGCCAGCGGGCGAGCGGGGGGGCCATACGCAGTATTTT. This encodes CASSLPAGERGGHTQYF.

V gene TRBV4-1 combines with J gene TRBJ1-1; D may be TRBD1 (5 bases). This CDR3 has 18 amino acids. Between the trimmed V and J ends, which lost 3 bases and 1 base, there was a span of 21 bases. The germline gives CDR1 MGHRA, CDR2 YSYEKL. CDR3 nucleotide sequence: TGCGCCAGCAGCCAGGGGGTATTGGGGCGGGAGCGGAACACTGAAGCTTTCTTT. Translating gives CASSQGVLGRERNTEAFF.

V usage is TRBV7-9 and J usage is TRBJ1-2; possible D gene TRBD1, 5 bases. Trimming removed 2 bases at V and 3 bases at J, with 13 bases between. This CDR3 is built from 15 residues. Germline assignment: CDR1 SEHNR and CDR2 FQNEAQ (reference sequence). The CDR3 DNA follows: TGTGCCAGCAGCTTACAGGGAGGTATGGACTATGGCTACACCTTC. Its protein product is CASSLQGGMDYGYTF.

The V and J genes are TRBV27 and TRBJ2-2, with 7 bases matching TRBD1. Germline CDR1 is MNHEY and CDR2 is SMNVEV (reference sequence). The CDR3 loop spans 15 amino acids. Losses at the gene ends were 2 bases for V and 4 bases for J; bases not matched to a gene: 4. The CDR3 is CASSLGTASTGELFF. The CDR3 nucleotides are TGTGCCAGCAGTTTAGGGACAGCATCCACCGGGGAGCTGTTTTTT.

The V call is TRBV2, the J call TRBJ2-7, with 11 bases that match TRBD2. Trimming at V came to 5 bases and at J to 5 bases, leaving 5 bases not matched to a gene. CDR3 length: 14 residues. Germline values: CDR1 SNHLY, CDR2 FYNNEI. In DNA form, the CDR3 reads TGTGCCAGCAGTATAGCGGGGGGGAAGGACGAGCAGTACTTC. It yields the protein CASSIAGGKDEQYF.